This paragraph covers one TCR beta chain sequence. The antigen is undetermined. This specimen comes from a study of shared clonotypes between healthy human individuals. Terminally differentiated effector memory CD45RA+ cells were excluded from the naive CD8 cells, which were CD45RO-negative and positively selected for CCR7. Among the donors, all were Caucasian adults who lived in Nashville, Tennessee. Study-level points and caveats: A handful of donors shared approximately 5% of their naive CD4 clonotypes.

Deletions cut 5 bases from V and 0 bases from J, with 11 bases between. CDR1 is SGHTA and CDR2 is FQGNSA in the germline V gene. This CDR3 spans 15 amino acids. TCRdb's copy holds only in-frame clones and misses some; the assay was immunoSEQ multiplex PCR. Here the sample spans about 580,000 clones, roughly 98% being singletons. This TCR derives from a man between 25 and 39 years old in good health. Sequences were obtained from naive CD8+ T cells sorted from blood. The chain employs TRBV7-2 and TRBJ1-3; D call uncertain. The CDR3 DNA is TGTGCCAGCAGCCCCGGGCTACTCTCTGGAAACACCATATATTTT. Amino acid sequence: CASSPGLLSGNTIYF.